Described below is a single TCR beta chain sequence and its context. The protocol was immunoSEQ multiplex PCR, while the TCRdb copy is restricted to in-frame clones and leaves out a portion. The sample lists approximately 2.5 million clones, 90% to 95% occurring once. Unmatched junction bases numbered 6, after V lost 0 bases and J lost 2 bases. The CDR3 covers 16 residues. CDR1 and CDR2 from the germline V gene are SGHRS and YFSETQ. This entry belongs to a study of shared clonotypes between healthy human individuals. The rearrangement uses TRBV5-1 and TRBJ2-5, with TRBD2 matching 8 bases. The TCR sequence derives from a man aged 18-30 years in good health. Some clones in this sample may be carry-over from other donors' samples. Specimen: naive CD4+ T cells from PBMCs. Indicated subset: CD45RA+ positively selected. CDR3 sequence (DNA): TGCGCCAGCAGCTTGGGGACGGGAGGGGCGCAAGAGACCCAGTACTTC. Its protein is CASSLGTGGAQETQYF.